These 18 T cell receptor beta chains were all obtained from the same sample, sequenced in a study of blood T cells in healthy people across ages. With a J-beta primer mix and a sample-barcoded 5' primer, a second PCR ran roughly 6 to 11 cycles. TCRdb redid the calling of the 5' RACE reads with MiXCR, one entry per CDR3 protein. The sample shows about 700,000 distinct CDR3 sequences, approximately 31% of them seen only once. The specimen was blood. These receptors came from a woman of 80 years or more in good health.

This clonotype came up a few times. This may arise from a read error, as a much more abundant clone is one base away. This chain joins TRBV6-2 or TRBV6-3 and TRBJ2-3; 7 nucleotides match TRBD1. J lost 2 bases, V lost 5 bases, and 4 bases had no gene match. CDR1 is MNHEY and CDR2 is SVGEGT in the germline V gene. This CDR3 has 14 amino acids. For the CDR3, the DNA is TGTGCCAGCAGTGGTACAGGGGACACAGATACGCAGTATTTT. Its translation: CASSGTGDTDTQYF.

J is TRBJ2-3 and V is TRBV20-1; 13 bases are a match to TRBD2. This CDR3 is 17 amino acids long. J gave up 0 bases and V 7 bases, and 10 bases lay outside the gene matches. Germline V gives CDR1 DFQATT, CDR2 SNEGSKA (reference sequence). CDR3: CSVVLAGGDRSTDTQYF. In nucleotides, the CDR3 is TGCAGTGTAGTACTAGCGGGGGGGGATCGGAGCACAGATACGCAGTATTTT.

Regarding this clonotype: This could be a read error, since a much larger clone is one nucleotide away. The chain is built from TRBV3-1 and TRBJ2-5; 11 bases line up with TRBD2. CDR1 and CDR2 from the germline V gene are LGHDT and YNNKEL (reference sequence). The CDR3 contains 16 residues. The V gene end was trimmed by 2 bases and the J gene end by 7 bases; junction bases not matched to a gene: 9. Here the CDR3 reads CASSQTSGGIGVTQYF. The CDR3 DNA follows: TGTGCCAGCAGCCAAACTAGCGGGGGCATTGGAGTGACCCAGTACTTC.

This clonotype has a count of ten or more. The chain recombines TRBV27 with TRBJ1-6; D gene unclear. In germline, CDR1 is MNHEY, CDR2 SMNVEV (reference sequence). V dropped 4 bases and J dropped 3 bases, with 7 bases sitting between them. This CDR3 contains 14 residues. CDR3 DNA sequence: TGTGCCAGCAGTTGGGGTAGCTATAATTCACCCCTCCACTTT. Translated, it gives CASSWGSYNSPLHF.

This clonotype was counted many times. The J gene is TRBJ1-5, the V gene TRBV20-1, with 7 bases matching TRBD1. The CDR3 spans 16 residues. The germline V gene has CDR1 DFQATT and CDR2 SNEGSKA (reference sequence). The J segment lost 0 bases and the V segment lost 6 bases, leaving 11 bases of the junction unmatched. In DNA form, the CDR3 reads TGCAGTGCGCGACAGGGTGGTCCTTATAGCAATCAGCCCCAGCATTTT. Its translation is CSARQGGPYSNQPQHF.

In the case of this clonotype: This may arise from a read error, as a much more abundant clone is one base away. The rearrangement uses TRBV7-9 and TRBJ2-1; TRBD2 aligns across 7 bases. This CDR3 is built from 16 residues. CDR1 is SEHNR, CDR2 FQNEAQ, per germline (reference sequence). CDR3 nucleotide sequence: TGTGCCGGCAGCTTAGGCGAGGGAGGGACCTACAATGAGCAGTTCTTC. This encodes CAGSLGEGGTYNEQFF. Using reference TRBV7-9 and TRBJ2-1 for the parts outside the CDR3, the full variable domain is DTGVSQNPRHKITKRGQNVTFRCDPISEHNRLYWYRQTLGQGPEFLTYFQNEAQLEKSRLLSDRFSAERPKGSFSTLEIQRTEQGDSAMYLCAGSLGEGGTYNEQFFGPGTRLTVL.

The table lists this clonotype with many counts. The rearrangement uses TRBV2 and TRBJ1-1, with 8 bases identical to TRBD1. Germline V gives CDR1 SNHLY, CDR2 FYNNEI. This CDR3 is built from 13 residues. Losses at the gene ends were 6 bases for V and 4 bases for J; bases not matched to a gene: 4. CDR3 protein: CASREDRVTEAFF. The CDR3 nucleotides read TGTGCCAGCAGGGAGGACAGGGTCACTGAAGCTTTCTTT.

In the case of this clonotype: A much larger clone sits a single nucleotide away, making a read error possible. CDR3 region: CASTPGLNNEQYF. The DNA of the CDR3 is TGCGCCAGCACCCCGGGACTTAACAATGAGCAGTACTTC. This rearrangement joins TRBV5-1 to TRBJ2-1; tentatively, D is TRBD2 (6 bases). The better agreement between TRBJ2-7 and the DNA end casts doubt on the J call. This CDR3 comprises 13 residues. Germline CDR1 and CDR2: SGHRS and YFSETQ.

This clonotype was seen a few times. This chain links TRBV3-1 with TRBJ2-2; 8 bases align to TRBD1. V was pared by 7 bases and J by 6 bases, with 7 bases of the junction left unmatched. Looked up from germline, CDR1 is LGHDT and CDR2 is YNNKEL (reference sequence). CDR3 length: 14 residues. CDR3 sequence (DNA): TGTGCCAGCACTTTCCAGGGGGCGGCCGGGGAGCTGTTTTTT. Its translation is CASTFQGAAGELFF.

As concerns this clonotype: A read error may explain this, as a much larger clone is one base away. The gene calls are TRBV2 and TRBJ2-7; 9 positions match TRBD1. CDR1 and CDR2 (germline): SNHLY, FYNNEI. V shed 4 bases, J shed 12 bases, and the junction held 16 bases outside the gene matches. CDR3 size: 15 residues. This chain's CDR3 is CASSVGQGLRETRYF. The CDR3, as DNA: TGTGCCAGCAGTGTGGGACAGGGCTTGAGGGAGACCCGGTACTTC.

About this clonotype: A read error may be the cause here, since a much bigger clone is one base away. This chain connects TRBV11-2 to TRBJ2-1, with 8 positions matching TRBD2. Per the germline V gene, CDR1 is SGHAT and CDR2 is FQNNGV. This CDR3 spans 16 amino acids. J lost 7 bases, V lost 1 base, and 9 bases had no gene match. CDR3 bases: TGTGCCAGCAGCTTAGCCCGTGCTCTAGCGGGTAATGAGCAGTTCTTC. Protein: CASSLARALAGNEQFF.

This clonotype occurred many times. The chain recombines TRBV9 with TRBJ2-5; D is ambiguous. V was clipped by 0 bases and J by 1 base, with 7 bases between them. Germline-derived CDR1 and CDR2 are SGDLS and YYNGEE. This CDR3 contains 14 residues. Here the CDR3 DNA reads TGTGCCAGCAGCGTAGGCACTTTCCAAGAGACCCAGTACTTC. It encodes CASSVGTFQETQYF.

The chain has TRBV7-9 and TRBJ2-1, with 8 bases identical to TRBD1. The CDR3 is 20 residues long. Germline CDR1 and CDR2: SEHNR and FQNEAQ (reference sequence). After removal of 3 bases from V and 0 bases from J, the junction contained 16 bases not matched to a gene. Here the CDR3 DNA reads TGTGCCAGCAGCTTGAGCCCTGGGGGACAGGCGATTTACTCCTACAATGAGCAGTTCTTC. Translated, it gives CASSLSPGGQAIYSYNEQFF.

V is TRBV5-1 and J is TRBJ1-4; no clear D gene. Per germline, CDR1 SGHRS and CDR2 YFSETQ. V lost 0 bases, J lost 4 bases, and 10 bases lay in between. This CDR3 comprises 15 residues. CDR3 in amino acids: CASSLDGAINEKLFF. The DNA of the CDR3 is TGCGCCAGCAGCTTGGACGGAGCGATTAATGAAAAACTGTTTTTT. The full variable domain, with the rest looked up from reference TRBV5-1 and TRBJ1-4, is KAGVTQTPRYLIKTRGQQVTLSCSPISGHRSVSWYQQTPGQGLQFLFEYFSETQRNKGNFPGRFSGRQFSNSRSEMNVSTLELGDSALYLCASSLDGAINEKLFFGSGTQLSVL.

Points on this clonotype: This may stem from a read error, because a much larger clone lies one nucleotide away. The CDR3 sequence is CASSWDQGMNTEAFF. The CDR3 coding sequence is TGCGCCAGCAGCTGGGATCAGGGCATGAACACTGAAGCTTTCTTT. This sequence joins TRBV5-1 and TRBJ1-1; D might be TRBD1 (5 bases). The V end lost 3 bases, the J end lost 0 bases, and 12 bases lay between the germline ends. CDR1 is SGHRS and CDR2 is YFSETQ in the germline V gene. The CDR3 totals 15 residues.

This clonotype appeared a few times. The rearrangement joins TRBV5-1 to TRBJ2-7, with TRBD2 matching 8 bases. Trimming removed 1 base from V and 3 bases from J; junction bases left unmatched: 9. Looked up from germline, CDR1 is SGHRS and CDR2 is YFSETQ. The CDR3 length is 16 residues. The CDR3 nucleotides are TGCGCCAGCAGCTTGACTAGCGGTAGGATTGGCTACGAGCAGTACTTC. The encoded protein is CASSLTSGRIGYEQYF.

This chain links TRBV20-1 with TRBJ2-7, with D unclear. V lost 6 bases and J 1 base, leaving 10 bases between the germline ends. From germline, CDR1 is DFQATT and CDR2 SNEGSKA (reference sequence). CDR3 length equals 12 residues. The CDR3 loop is CSARRTSYEQYF. The DNA of the CDR3 is TGCAGTGCCAGACGCACATCCTACGAGCAGTACTTC.

This clonotype came up many times. Since a much larger clone is just one base distant, this may be a read error. The chain has TRBV20-1 and TRBJ2-7; possibly TRBD1 for D (6 bases). Germline CDR1 DFQATT, CDR2 SNEGSKA (reference sequence). Trimming left V 5 bases short and J 3 bases short, with 17 bases between. This CDR3 region has 14 residues. CDR3: CSAPRPGDCYEQYF. CDR3 DNA sequence: TGCAGTGCTCCCCGCCCAGGGGATTGCTACGAGCAGTACTTC.